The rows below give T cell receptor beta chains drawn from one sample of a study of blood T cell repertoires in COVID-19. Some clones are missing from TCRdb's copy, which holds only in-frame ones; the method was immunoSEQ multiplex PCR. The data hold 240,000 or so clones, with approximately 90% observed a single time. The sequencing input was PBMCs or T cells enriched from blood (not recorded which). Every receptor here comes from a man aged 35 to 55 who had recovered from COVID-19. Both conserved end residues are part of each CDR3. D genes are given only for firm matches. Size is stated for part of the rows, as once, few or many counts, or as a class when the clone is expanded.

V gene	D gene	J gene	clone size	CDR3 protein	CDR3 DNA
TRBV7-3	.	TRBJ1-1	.	CASSGSLNTEAFF	TGTGCCAGCAGTGGCAGTTTGAACACTGAAGCTTTCTTT
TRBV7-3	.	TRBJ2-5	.	CASSRGDQETQYF	TGTGCCAGCAGCCGCGGCGACCAAGAGACCCAGTACTTC
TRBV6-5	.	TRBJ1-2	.	CASSYSWGGDGYTF	TGTGCCAGCAGTTACTCGTGGGGAGGGGATGGCTACACCTTC
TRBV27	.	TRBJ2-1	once	CASSLSLGGYNEQFF	TGTGCCAGCAGTTTATCGCTAGGGGGCTACAATGAGCAGTTCTTC
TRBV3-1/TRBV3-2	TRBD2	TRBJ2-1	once	CASSQGLAGGPVGDNEQFF	TGTGCCAGCAGCCAGGGACTAGCGGGAGGGCCGGTCGGGGACAATGAGCAGTTCTTC
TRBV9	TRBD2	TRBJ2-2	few	CASSAGLAGTGELFF	TGTGCCAGCAGCGCCGGACTAGCGGGAACCGGGGAGCTGTTTTTT
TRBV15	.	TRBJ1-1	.	CATSSRGNREAFF	TGTGCCACCAGCAGCCGGGGGAACAGAGAAGCTTTCTTT
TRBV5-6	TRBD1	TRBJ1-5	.	CASSLYFGTGSQPQHF	TGTGCCAGCAGCCTGTACTTTGGGACAGGGAGCCAGCCCCAGCATTTT
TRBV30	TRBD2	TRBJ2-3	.	CAWSPGLAGHSDTQYF	TGTGCCTGGAGCCCAGGACTAGCGGGACATTCAGATACGCAGTATTTT
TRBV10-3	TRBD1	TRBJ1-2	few	CAISDWQGAGGYTF	TGTGCCATCAGTGATTGGCAGGGGGCCGGTGGCTACACCTTC
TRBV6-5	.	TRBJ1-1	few	CASSSDVLSEAFF	TGTGCCAGCAGCTCCGATGTACTGTCTGAAGCTTTCTTT
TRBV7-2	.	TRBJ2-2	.	CASSLRGANTGELFF	TGTGCCAGCAGCCTCCGCGGAGCGAACACCGGGGAGCTGTTTTTT
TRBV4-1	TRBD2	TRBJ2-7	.	CASSQDHRLAGGPSYEQYF	TGCGCCAGCAGCCAAGATCACAGACTAGCGGGGGGGCCTTCCTACGAGCAGTACTTC
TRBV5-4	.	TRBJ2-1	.	CASTPLASNEQFF	TGTGCCAGCACCCCACTAGCCTCCAATGAGCAGTTCTTC
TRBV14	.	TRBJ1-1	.	CASSRQLNTEAFF	TGTGCCAGCAGCCGACAGTTGAACACTGAAGCTTTCTTT
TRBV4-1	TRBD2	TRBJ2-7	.	CASSQGTSAIYEQYF	TGCGCCAGCAGCCAAGGGACTAGCGCCATCTACGAGCAGTACTTC
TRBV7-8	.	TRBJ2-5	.	CASSLVISHAGMETQYF	TGTGCCAGCAGCTTAGTAATATCGCACGCAGGGATGGAGACCCAGTACTTC
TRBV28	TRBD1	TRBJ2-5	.	CASSPTGGGKETQYF	TGTGCCAGCAGTCCGACAGGGGGAGGGAAAGAGACCCAGTACTTC
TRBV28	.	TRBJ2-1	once	CASRDWGLYEQFF	TGTGCCAGCAGAGATTGGGGACTCTATGAGCAGTTCTTC
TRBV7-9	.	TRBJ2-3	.	CASSPLATHTQYF	TGTGCCAGCAGCCCGCTTGCCACTCATACGCAGTATTTT
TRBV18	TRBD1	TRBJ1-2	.	CASSPLALRGGIVYGYTF	TGTGCCAGCTCACCACTAGCCCTTAGAGGGGGCATTGTCTATGGCTACACCTTC
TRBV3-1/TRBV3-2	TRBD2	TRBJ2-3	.	CASSIRTSGRAETQYF	TGTGCCAGCAGCATACGGACTAGCGGGAGGGCCGAAACGCAGTATTTT